The 11 T cell receptor beta chains in this list originate from one sample, sequenced in a study of Graves' ophthalmopathy and Graves' hyperthyroidism. RNA transcripts were the template, and TCR beta CDR3 regions were amplified from them. HTBI primers were used in a first-round RT-PCR, which preceded a second-round multiplex PCR. TCRdb independently ran MiXCR on the multiplex PCR reads; one entry per CDR3 protein. The sample contains 45,000 to 60,000 distinct CDR3 sequences, around 50% of which appear only once. Specimen: peripheral blood. The receptors derive from an adult woman with Graves' ophthalmopathy.

Comments on this clonotype: One junction end disagrees with the germline gene, perhaps due to a read error. The chain recombines TRBV15 with TRBJ2-2, with 10 bases lining up with TRBD1. CDR3 length: 18 amino acids. The germline CDR1 and CDR2 sequences are LNHNV and YYDKDF (reference sequence). The CDR3 region is CATSRDRQGARGAPGSCF. DNA of the CDR3: TGTGCCACCAGCAGAGATAGACAGGGGGCCCGAGGGGCACCGGGGAGCTGTTTT.

The gene calls are TRBV10-3 and TRBJ2-3, with D unclear. CDR3 length: 11 amino acids. V was pared by 8 bases and J by 3 bases, with 6 bases between. Germline V CDR1 and CDR2: ENHRY, SYGVKD. CDR3 in amino acids: CAIGRTDTQYF. In DNA form, the CDR3 reads TGTGCCATCGGACGGACAGATACGCAGTATTTT.

A note on this clonotype: The junction differs from germline at one of its ends, possibly a read error. The chain links TRBV20-1 to TRBJ2-7, with D possibly TRBD2 on 7 matching bases. Looked up from germline, CDR1 is DFQATT and CDR2 is SNEGSKA (reference sequence). The CDR3 extends over 13 amino acids. CDR3 sequence reads: CNARGGGNYEQNF. In nucleotides, the CDR3 is TGCAATGCTAGGGGGGGCGGAAACTACGAGCAGAACTTC.

With respect to this clonotype: The CDR3 does not close with the conserved phenylalanine or tryptophan, likely indicating a read error. The chain joins TRBV20-1 to TRBJ1-5, with 7 bases fitting TRBD1. The germline gives CDR1 DFQATT, CDR2 SNEGSKA (reference sequence). Germline trimming cut 2 bases from V and 0 bases from J; bases unmatched to any gene: 4. The CDR3 has 15 residues. CDR3 amino acids: CSARRDSYSNQPQHL. CDR3 bases: TGCAGTGCTAGAAGGGACAGCTATAGCAATCAGCCCCAGCATTTA.

As regards this clonotype: A much larger clone lies a single base off, so this may be a read error. The rearrangement links TRBV12-3 or TRBV12-4 to TRBJ1-5; maybe TRBD1 (5 bases). This CDR3 is 15 amino acids long. CDR3 protein: CASGFLPGGVQPQHF. CDR3 coding DNA: TGTGCCAGCGGTTTTCTCCCAGGAGGGGTTCAGCCCCAGCATTTT.

This clonotype ranks as medium-sized (0.01 to 0.1%). The chain links TRBV7-8 to TRBJ1-2; D uncertain. The CDR3 contains 13 residues. Germline CDR1 is SGHVS and CDR2 is FQNEAQ. Trimming took off 5 bases at V and 3 bases at J, with 10 bases between the two ends. The CDR3 DNA reads TGTGCCAGCAGCCCACAGAGGGACTATGGCTACACCTTC. It codes for CASSPQRDYGYTF. Using reference TRBV7-8 and TRBJ1-2 for the parts outside the CDR3, the full variable domain is GAGVSQSPRYKVAKRGQDVALRCDPISGHVSLFWYQQALGQGPEFLTYFQNEAQLDKSGLPSDRFFAERPEGSVSTLKIQRTQQEDSAVYLCASSPQRDYGYTFGSGTRLTVV.

V and J are TRBV7-2 and TRBJ2-3; 10 nucleotides align to TRBD2. V was pared by 1 base and J by 5 bases, with 6 bases of the junction left unmatched. Germline assignment: CDR1 SGHTA and CDR2 FQGNSA. The CDR3 contains 16 residues. This CDR3 is CASSLGWTSGIDTQYF. The CDR3 region has the DNA TGTGCCAGCAGCTTAGGATGGACTAGCGGAATAGATACGCAGTATTTT.

This clonotype was found many times. This chain links TRBV5-6 with TRBJ2-1; D unclear. Trimming removed 0 bases at V and 13 bases at J, with 8 bases between. CDR1 and CDR2 from the germline V gene are SGHDT and YYEEEE. The CDR3 has 11 amino acids. The CDR3 spells CASSLGFLQFF. CDR3 bases: TGTGCCAGCAGCTTGGGCTTTCTACAGTTCTTC. Full variable domain (missing parts from reference TRBV5-6 and TRBJ2-1): DAGVTQSPTHLIKTRGQQVTLRCSPKSGHDTVSWYQQALGQGPQFIFQYYEEEERQRGNFPDRFSGHQFPNYSSELNVNALLLGDSALYLCASSLGFLQFFGPGTRLTVL.

This clonotype was observed once. The CDR3 does not close with the conserved phenylalanine or tryptophan, likely indicating a read error. The DNA is omitted, as the CDR3 cannot be located on it reliably, and the CDR3 follows TCRdb's listing. V gene TRBV5-1 combines with J gene TRBJ2-2. CDR1 and CDR2 from the germline V gene are SGHRS and YFSETQ. The CDR3 region is 13 residues in length, termini included. The CDR3 spells CASRGEEGGELFS.

This clonotype was observed many times. The chain couples TRBV7-2 to TRBJ1-1; 8 bases agree with TRBD1. The CDR3 loop spans 13 amino acids. CDR1 SGHTA and CDR2 FQGNSA come from the germline V gene. J lost 8 bases, V lost 5 bases, and 7 bases had no gene match. CDR3 in amino acids: CASSQIRTGEAFF. The CDR3 DNA reads TGTGCCAGCAGCCAGATCCGGACAGGGGAAGCTTTCTTT.

V gene TRBV5-1 combines with J gene TRBJ2-7; the match to TRBD2 covers 12 bases. The V and J ends lost 7 bases and 1 base, in that order; junction bases with no gene match: 6. The length of the CDR3 is 15 residues. In germline, CDR1 is SGHRS, CDR2 YFSETQ. The CDR3 nucleotides read TGCGCCAGCCAAACAGGACTAGCGGGGTCCTACGAGCAGTACTTC. It codes for CASQTGLAGSYEQYF. The variable domain in full, completed from reference TRBV5-1 and TRBJ2-7, reads KAGVTQTPRYLIKTRGQQVTLSCSPISGHRSVSWYQQTPGQGLQFLFEYFSETQRNKGNFPGRFSGRQFSNSRSEMNVSTLELGDSALYLCASQTGLAGSYEQYFGPGTRLTVT.